Presented here are 17 T cell receptor beta chains from one specimen sequenced in a study of CD8 T cells in Susac syndrome. Reverse transcription used roughly 0.45 to 1 ug RNA and random hexamers. From the immunoSEQ multiplex PCR reads, TCRdb called clonotypes with MiXCR, one entry per CDR3 protein. The sample consists of roughly 80,000 distinct CDR3 sequences, approximately 94% of them appearing once. The sequenced sample was CD8+ T cells from PBMCs. The origin of the receptors is a human donor with Susac syndrome.

The V call is TRBV6-5, the J call TRBJ1-5; D is unresolved. The V gene lost 3 bases and the J gene lost 0 bases, with 12 bases spanning the gap. Germline-derived CDR1 and CDR2 are MNHEY and SVGAGI. CDR3 length: 16 residues. The CDR3 protein is CASSYGPANSNQPQHF. The CDR3 DNA is TGTGCCAGCAGTTATGGACCAGCAAATAGCAATCAGCCCCAGCATTTT.

The genes are TRBV7-2 and TRBJ2-5; 8 positions agree with TRBD2. The CDR3 is 16 amino acids. The germline CDR1 and CDR2 sequences are SGHTA and FQGNSA. V dropped 5 bases and J dropped 4; count of bases not matched to a gene: 12. The CDR3 DNA follows: TGTGCCAGCAGCGCTGGACTAGCTTGGGTGTCAGAGACCCAGTACTTC. Translated, it gives CASSAGLAWVSETQYF.

The chain links TRBV7-8 to TRBJ2-5; D is possibly TRBD1 (8 bases). The V end was cut by 6 bases, the J end by 5 bases, with 16 bases between. CDR1 SGHVS and CDR2 FQNEAQ come from the germline V gene. The CDR3 covers 14 residues. CDR3: CASSETGEGETQYF. In DNA form, the CDR3 reads TGTGCCAGCAGTGAGACAGGGGAGGGGGAGACCCAGTACTTC.

This clonotype showed up just once. The junction departs from the called germline gene at one end, perhaps through a read error. The chain employs TRBV5-1 and TRBJ2-7; tentative D call: TRBD1 (5 bases). Germline loops: CDR1 SGHRS, CDR2 YFSETQ. CDR3 length: 14 amino acids. The CDR3 sequence: CTSSLAGSSLEQYF. The CDR3 region has the DNA TGCACCAGCAGCTTGGCAGGGTCGTCTCTCGAGCAGTACTTC.

J is TRBJ2-1 and V is TRBV5-6; 10 nucleotides agree with TRBD2. The CDR3 has 15 residues. Germline CDR1 and CDR2: SGHDT and YYEEEE. With V trimmed by 4 bases and J by 5 bases, 6 bases remained unmatched. The CDR3 DNA reads TGTGCCAGCAGCACCGGGACTAGCGTCCACAATGAGCAGTTCTTC. This encodes CASSTGTSVHNEQFF.

The chain uses TRBV2 and TRBJ2-7; TRBD2 is a possible D gene (6 bases). Germline V gene data show CDR1 as SNHLY and CDR2 as FYNNEI. This CDR3 comprises 13 residues. Trimming pared 6 bases from V and 3 bases from J, leaving 12 bases between. Here the CDR3 DNA reads TGTGCCAGCAGGGGGGGACGGATCTACGAGCAGTACTTC. This encodes CASRGGRIYEQYF.

This clonotype was detected a few times. The chain couples TRBV5-1 to TRBJ2-6; a weak D match, TRBD2 (6 bases). CDR3 length: 16 residues. V shed 4 bases and J shed 0 bases, with 11 bases lying between them. Germline loops: CDR1 SGHRS, CDR2 YFSETQ. Here the CDR3 reads CASSPRLVSGANVLTF. The CDR3 DNA reads as TGCGCCAGCAGCCCGAGACTAGTCTCTGGGGCCAACGTCCTGACTTTC.

This clonotype was seen only once. V gene TRBV27 combines with J gene TRBJ2-1, with 8 bases identical to TRBD1. CDR3 length: 13 amino acids. J gave up 7 bases and V 6 bases, and 5 bases lay outside the gene matches. Germline assignment: CDR1 MNHEY and CDR2 SMNVEV (reference sequence). The CDR3, as DNA: TGTGCCAGCAGACAGGGGGTGATTAATGAGCAGTTCTTC. Translating it yields CASRQGVINEQFF.

The rearrangement links TRBV24-1 to TRBJ1-3; no clear D. In germline, CDR1 is KGHDR, CDR2 SFDVKD. The CDR3 sequence is 12 residues long. V shed 7 bases and J shed 4 bases, with 7 bases lying between them. CDR3 DNA sequence: TGTGCCACCAGGGGAGAGGGAAACACCATATATTTT. This codes for CATRGEGNTIYF.

The chain recombines TRBV7-8 with TRBJ2-3, with 10 bases aligning to TRBD2. Germline CDR1 SGHVS, CDR2 FQNEAQ. V lost 8 bases to trimming and J lost 5 bases; unmatched junction nucleotides: 4. The CDR3 is made up of 13 amino acids. CDR3 sequence reads: CASERGGGDTQYF. CDR3 bases: TGTGCCAGCGAGCGGGGGGGCGGAGATACGCAGTATTTT.

The chain is built from TRBV11-2 and TRBJ2-5, with D unresolved. CDR3 length: 13 residues. CDR1 and CDR2 (germline): SGHAT, FQNNGV. V lost 3 bases to trimming and J lost 5 bases, with 10 bases between them. The CDR3 DNA follows: TGTGCCAGCAGCTTCCGACCCGGGGAGACCCAGTACTTC. Its protein is CASSFRPGETQYF.

CDR3 region: CASTYRDRPLGYTF. The CDR3 DNA follows: TGTGCCAGCACCTATCGTGACAGACCACTTGGCTACACCTTC. The chain uses TRBV7-9 and TRBJ1-2; maybe TRBD1 (5 bases). Trimming left V 7 bases short and J 7 bases short, with 19 bases between. This CDR3 spans 14 amino acids. In germline, CDR1 is SEHNR, CDR2 FQNEAQ (reference sequence).

The chain carries TRBV28 and TRBJ2-3; D is possibly TRBD1 (5 bases). Germline lookup yields CDR1 MDHEN and CDR2 SYDVKM. This CDR3 is 17 amino acids long. Trimming pared 4 bases from V and 1 base from J, leaving 18 bases between. CDR3 coding DNA: TGTGCCAGCAGTTCCCCCTTTCGGACACTCCGCACAGATACGCAGTATTTT. Residues: CASSSPFRTLRTDTQYF. The full variable domain, in which reference TRBV28 and TRBJ2-3 provide the parts outside the CDR3, is DVKVTQSSRYLVKRTGEKVFLECVQDMDHENMFWYRQDPGLGLRLIYFSYDVKMKEKGDIPEGYSVSREKKERFSLILESASTNQTSMYLCASSSPFRTLRTDTQYFGPGTRLTVL.

The chain has TRBV7-9 and TRBJ2-5, with D tentatively TRBD1 or TRBD2 (5 bases each). Germline CDR1 is SEHNR and CDR2 is FQNEAQ (reference sequence). V dropped 3 bases and J dropped 5 bases, with 10 bases sitting between them. This CDR3 has 13 amino acids. The CDR3 region is CASSFEGDETQYF. The CDR3 DNA is TGTGCCAGCAGCTTCGAAGGGGACGAGACCCAGTACTTC.

The chain carries TRBV20-1 and TRBJ1-1; D is uncertain. The CDR3 extends over 14 amino acids. Deletions cut 2 bases from V and 1 base from J, with 11 bases between. The germline gives CDR1 DFQATT, CDR2 SNEGSKA (reference sequence). The CDR3: CSARSGRSNTEAFF. CDR3 DNA: TGCAGTGCTAGATCGGGCAGATCGAACACTGAAGCTTTCTTT.

J is TRBJ2-2 and V is TRBV12-5; possibly TRBD1 or TRBD2 for D (5 bases each). Germline V CDR1 and CDR2: LGHNT, FRNRAP. Trimming removed 3 bases at V and 14 bases at J, with 22 bases between. This CDR3 has 15 amino acids. CDR3 region: CASGLGTSNTGVLFF. The CDR3 coding sequence is TGTGCTAGTGGTTTAGGGACGTCGAACACCGGGGTTCTGTTTTTT.

The chain joins TRBV27 to TRBJ2-2, with D perhaps TRBD1 (6 bases). Germline V lookup: CDR1 MNHEY, CDR2 SMNVEV (reference sequence). The CDR3 runs 15 residues. Trimming took off 5 bases at V and 0 bases at J, with 10 bases between the two ends. CDR3 bases: TGTGCCAGCAGTGCGGACAGTTCGAACACCGGGGAGCTGTTTTTT. Translated: CASSADSSNTGELFF.